This is a list of T cell receptor beta chains from one sample in a study of cytomegalovirus exposure and HLA in healthy donors. Repertoires were generated with immunoSEQ multiplex PCR, while TCRdb's copy carries only in-frame clones and drops some. The sample holds some 150,000 clones, roughly 79% seen once. Source material: PBMCs. The source is a woman aged 40 to 55 in good health and CMV-seronegative. Each CDR3 is given without its conserved first and last residue.

>TRBJ1-5|TRBV7-8
ASSWTGQQPQH
>TRBJ2-7|TRBV7-9
SSSTRLAGSSYEQY
>TRBJ1-4|TRBV4-1
ASSPRGQGREKLF
>TRBJ2-3|TRBV30
AWTQRGRGTQY
>TRBJ2-1|TRBV7-8
ASWAAQGLSEQF
>TRBJ2-1|TRBV7-7
ASSLGGGNEQF
>TRBJ2-6|TRBV10-3
AISAGSTFGANVLT
>TRBJ2-2|TRBV6-5
ASKKAQANTGELF
>TRBJ1-2|TRBV5-1
ASSLSEASGYT
>TRBJ2-1|TRBV6-5
ASSYSSVQGKDEQF
>TRBJ1-1|TRBV10-3
AISEGTGGNTEAF